Listed below are T cell receptor beta chains from one sample, sequenced in a study of blood T cells in healthy people across ages. TCRdb itself ran the 5' RACE reads through MiXCR, one entry per CDR3 protein. This table holds a few hundred thousand distinct CDR3 sequences, about 52% found once. Sequencing used blood. The receptors were gathered from a man aged 60-69 years in good health. Each CDR3 is given with its conserved first and last residue. The D gene is left open where the match is weak. Clone sizes are given selectively: once, few, many, or a class where the clone is expanded.

>TRBJ2-7|TRBV28|TRBD2|NA
TGTGCCAGCAGTTTGCGGATTAGCGGGAGCTACGAGCAGTACTTC
CASSLRISGSYEQYF
>TRBJ2-1|TRBV6-2/TRBV6-3|TRBD2|NA
TGTGCCAGCAGTTACGGCCTAGCGGGACGGAATGAGCAGTTCTTC
CASSYGLAGRNEQFF
>TRBJ1-2|TRBV20-1|NA|few
TGCAGTGCCCACCGGGACGTGAAGGGCTACACCTTC
CSAHRDVKGYTF
>TRBJ2-7|TRBV28|TRBD2|few
TGTTCCCTTGGGACTAGCGTTCGGGATGAGCAGTACTTC
CSLGTSVRDEQYF
>TRBJ2-3|TRBV5-1|TRBD2|many
TGCGCCAGCAGCTTATCTTGGACTAGCGGGAGACGGGGAGATACGCAGTATTTT
CASSLSWTSGRRGDTQYF
>TRBJ2-5|TRBV7-2|NA|many
TGTGCCAGCAGCTTAGAGACCGGGAGTTGGGAGACCCAGTACTTC
CASSLETGSWETQYF
>TRBJ1-6|TRBV27|NA|NA
TGTGCCAGCAGTAGGCGCGTCGGGACTGAGTATTCACCCCTCCACTTT
CASSRRVGTEYSPLHF
>TRBJ1-2|TRBV29-1|NA|NA
TGCAGCGTTGGGACACCCGCTGGCTACACCTTC
CSVGTPAGYTF
>TRBJ2-1|TRBV13|NA|few
TGTGCCAGCAGCTTAGCGCCCCAGACCCACAATGAGCAGTTCTTC
CASSLAPQTHNEQFF
>TRBJ1-6|TRBV12-3/TRBV12-4|TRBD1|NA
TGTGCCAGCAGTTTTGGGGACAGGGATTCACCCCTCCACTTT
CASSFGDRDSPLHF
>TRBJ2-1|TRBV28|NA|many
TGTGCCACCCTCGGTGGGAGCGAGAATGAGCAGTTCTTC
CATLGGSENEQFF
>TRBJ2-7|TRBV7-2|NA|few
TGTGCCAGCAGCCTCAGGGGTCTTAACGGCGAGCAGTACTTC
CASSLRGLNGEQYF
>TRBJ2-4|TRBV7-4|NA|NA
TGTGCCAGCAGCTTCGACATTCAGTACTTC
CASSFDIQYF
>TRBJ2-7|TRBV6-1|NA|NA
TGTGCCAGCCGGGAAACCGGGTCCGAGCAGTACTTC
CASRETGSEQYF
>TRBJ1-1|TRBV12-3/TRBV12-4|NA|few
TGTGCCAGCAGTTTCAGGACTGAAGCTTTCTTT
CASSFRTEAFF
>TRBJ2-7|TRBV4-2|NA|NA
TGTGCCAGCAGCCAAGATGAGGGGATGGGGGACGAGCAGTACTTC
CASSQDEGMGDEQYF
>TRBJ2-1|TRBV6-6|NA|once
TGTGCCAGCAGGATAAACATAGAGAGCTACAATGAGCAGTTCTTC
CASRINIESYNEQFF
>TRBJ1-2|TRBV20-1|NA|NA
TGCAGCATCCCAGGAAAATTTGGGGGCTACACCTTC
CSIPGKFGGYTF
>TRBJ2-7|TRBV4-2|NA|many
TGTGCCAGCAGCCAAGATGGGGCATACGAGCAGTACTTC
CASSQDGAYEQYF
>TRBJ1-4|TRBV9|NA|NA
TGTGCCAGCAGCGGACAGGCCACAACTAATGAAAAACTGTTTTTT
CASSGQATTNEKLFF
>TRBJ2-3|TRBV20-1|TRBD1|NA
TGCAGTGCTAGAGACGACAGGGGGAACGCAGATACGCAGTATTTT
CSARDDRGNADTQYF
>TRBJ2-7|TRBV5-6|NA|NA
TGTGCCAGCAGCCCGACCCCGGGCAGTTCCTACGAGCAGTACTTC
CASSPTPGSSYEQYF
>TRBJ2-2|TRBV7-2|NA|NA
TGTGCCAGCAGCCTGGGACTCGGGACCGGGGAGCTGTTTTTT
CASSLGLGTGELFF
>TRBJ2-6|TRBV7-9|NA|NA
TGTGCCACGGGGTTCTACTCTGGGGCCAACGTCCTGACTTTC
CATGFYSGANVLTF
>TRBJ2-3|TRBV20-1|TRBD2|NA
TGCAGTGCTCCCCCAGCTAGCGGGGTGACAGATACGCAGTATTTT
CSAPPASGVTDTQYF
>TRBJ1-2|TRBV12-3/TRBV12-4|NA|NA
TGTGCCAGCAGTCGAAGCGCCCGGGGGACCCCGTGTGGCTACACCTTC
CASSRSARGTPCGYTF
>TRBJ2-3|TRBV6-5|NA|NA
TGTGCCAGCAGACAGCAGAGCACAGATACGCAGTATTTT
CASRQQSTDTQYF
>TRBJ2-3|TRBV7-2|NA|NA
TGTGCCAGCAGCTCGTTTCTGGCCGGAGATACGCAGTATTTT
CASSSFLAGDTQYF
>TRBJ2-1|TRBV10-3|NA|NA
TGTGCCATCAGCCCGCTACAGAACAATGAGCAGTTCTTC
CAISPLQNNEQFF
>TRBJ2-1|TRBV6-2/TRBV6-3|TRBD1|NA
TGTGCCAGCAGCCAAGCCCACAGGGGTCCCTACAATGAGCAGTTCTTC
CASSQAHRGPYNEQFF
>TRBJ2-5|TRBV6-4|NA|NA
TGTGCCAGCGGAGTCCGGCCCAAAGAGACCCAGTACTTC
CASGVRPKETQYF
>TRBJ2-3|TRBV12-3/TRBV12-4|TRBD2|many
TGTGCCAGCAGTTTTGCGGGAGGGACAGATACGCAGTATTTT
CASSFAGGTDTQYF
>TRBJ2-6|TRBV2|TRBD1|few
TGTGCCAGCAGTAAAGAGACAGGGGCTGGGGCCAACGTCCTGACTTTC
CASSKETGAGANVLTF
>TRBJ2-4|TRBV5-1|NA|NA
TGCGCCAGCAGCTTGACCTCAGGGGTTCCAAACATTCAGTACTTC
CASSLTSGVPNIQYF